This record looks at one T cell receptor beta chain sequence and its context. Its cognate antigen is unknown. Other DNA sequences in this sample translate to the same CDR3. Germline CDR1 is MNHEY and CDR2 is SMNVEV (reference sequence). Trimming shortened V by 3 bases and J by 5 bases, and 5 bases separated the two germline ends. There are 12 residues in the CDR3. Positive CCR7 selection of CD45RO-negative cells yielded the naive CD8 cells, and terminally differentiated effector memory CD45RA+ cells were excluded. These data are taken from a study of shared clonotypes between healthy human individuals. At deep level, the assay was performed. TCRdb's table, derived via immunoSEQ multiplex PCR, lists solely in-frame clones and lacks some. Among about 2.1 million clones listed, 85% to 95% were seen once. Study results and limitations: Larger richness was generally estimated for naive than memory subsets. A handful of donors showed sharing of roughly 5% of naive CD4 clonotypes. Non-shared clonotypes showed lower generation probabilities than clonotypes common to all four donors.

Source material: naive CD8+ T cells from PBMCs. The TCR comes from a young man in good health. Some clones in this sample may be carry-over from other donors' samples. The rearrangement joins TRBV27 to TRBJ2-1; no clear D. The CDR3 nucleotides are TGTGCCAGCAGTTTGTCCCACAATGAGCAGTTCTTC. It translates to CASSLSHNEQFF.